Listed here are 14 T cell receptor beta chains from one sample, sequenced in a study of patients and donors after allogeneic stem cell transplantation. Via MiXCR, TCRdb re-called the RT-PCR reads, giving one row per CDR3 protein. The sample holds 920,000 or so distinct CDR3 sequences, about 20% seen once. Sequencing input: blood, either unsorted or a sorted T cell fraction (not recorded which). These receptors all come from a human donor who was either an allogeneic HSCT recipient or a stem cell or donor lymphocyte infusion donor (not recorded which). It is not recorded whose cells these are; they may come from a transplant donor.

The gene calls are TRBV14 and TRBJ1-2; D is ambiguous. The CDR3 spans 16 residues. The germline V gene has CDR1 SGHDN and CDR2 FVKESK. V was shortened by 0 bases and J by 6 bases, with 17 bases between the two germline ends. CDR3 bases: TGTGCCAGCAGCCAAGAGTCCGACCGAATTGAAAATGGCTACACCTTC. Amino acid sequence: CASSQESDRIENGYTF.

This clonotype was seen more than once but under ten times. The V gene is TRBV20-1, the J gene TRBJ1-2; D is perhaps TRBD1 (6 bases). Germline CDR1 DFQATT, CDR2 SNEGSKA (reference sequence). The germline V and J ends were trimmed by 5 bases and 8 bases, with 18 bases remaining between them. This CDR3 is 13 amino acids long. CDR3 DNA sequence: TGCAGTGCTCCCACCCGGGGGCTTCGAGGCTACACCTTC. This codes for CSAPTRGLRGYTF.

Only a few counts were recorded for this clonotype. V and J are TRBV6-1 and TRBJ1-5; no firm D call. The germline V gene encodes CDR1 MNHNS and CDR2 SASEGT. Trimming removed 6 bases at V and 6 bases at J, with 18 bases between. CDR3 length: 15 amino acids. The CDR3 DNA is TGTGCCAGCAGCTCTTCGAGGGTGGGAGGTCAGCCCCAGCATTTT. The encoded protein is CASSSSRVGGQPQHF.

This clonotype came up many times. This chain connects TRBV20-1 to TRBJ2-1; D not certain. The CDR3 contains 11 residues. CDR1 is DFQATT and CDR2 is SNEGSKA in the germline V gene (reference sequence). V was clipped by 1 base and J by 10 bases, with 8 bases between them. The CDR3: CSARGGTEQFF. CDR3 bases: TGCAGTGCTAGAGGAGGAACGGAGCAGTTCTTC.

In its sample, this clonotype was seen many times. The chain employs TRBV5-6 and TRBJ2-7; tentatively, D is TRBD2 (6 bases). The CDR3 sequence is 14 residues long. V gave up 1 base and J gave up 4 bases, with 12 bases separating them. The germline V gene encodes CDR1 SGHDT and CDR2 YYEEEE. CDR3 DNA: TGTGCCAGCAGCTTGAGCATAGCGGAGTACGAGCAGTACTTC. This encodes CASSLSIAEYEQYF.

This clonotype was picked up a small number of times. CDR3 residues: CASSWDIANQPQHF. The CDR3 DNA is TGTGCCAGCAGTTGGGACATAGCGAATCAGCCCCAGCATTTT. This sequence joins TRBV12-3 or TRBV12-4 and TRBJ1-5, with D possibly matching TRBD1 (6 bases). V gave up 4 bases and J gave up 4 bases, with 11 bases separating them. The CDR3 spans 14 residues.

Ten or more counts support this clonotype. The chain joins TRBV12-3 or TRBV12-4 to TRBJ2-1; 8 nucleotides agree with TRBD2. With V trimmed by 3 bases and J by 7 bases, 8 bases remained unmatched. This CDR3 region has 15 residues. CDR3 in amino acids: CASSFSAGGGNEQFF. The CDR3 DNA reads TGTGCCAGCAGTTTTAGTGCGGGAGGAGGGAATGAGCAGTTCTTC.

V is TRBV6-1 and J is TRBJ2-3; D may match TRBD1 or TRBD2 (5 bases each). CDR1 and CDR2 (germline): MNHNS, SASEGT. The CDR3 is 17 amino acids. V was pared by 2 bases and J by 4 bases, with 19 bases between. CDR3 sequence reads: CASSENEAGRPPDTQYF. CDR3 DNA sequence: TGTGCCAGCAGTGAAAATGAGGCAGGGAGACCCCCAGATACGCAGTATTTT.

In this sample, this clonotype turned up a few times. The chain employs TRBV11-2 and TRBJ2-5; 8 bases line up with TRBD1. The CDR3 extends over 15 amino acids. The germline CDR1 and CDR2 sequences are SGHAT and FQNNGV. V gave up 5 bases and J gave up 4 bases; unmatched junction bases: 9. The CDR3 here is CASSAPRGLGETQYF. The CDR3 DNA reads as TGTGCCAGCAGCGCGCCCAGGGGGCTGGGAGAGACCCAGTACTTC.

The V call is TRBV7-9, the J call TRBJ1-4, with TRBD1 as a possible D gene (5 bases). Germline CDR1 is SEHNR and CDR2 is FQNEAQ (reference sequence). Trimming cost V 1 base and J 0 bases, with 12 bases left between them. This CDR3 region has 17 residues. The CDR3 region has the DNA TGTGCCAGCAGCTTAGTTCGGGGGTCGACAACTAATGAAAAACTGTTTTTT. This codes for CASSLVRGSTTNEKLFF.

This clonotype was detected a few times. The V and J genes are TRBV29-1 and TRBJ1-1; D not certain. Germline V CDR1 and CDR2: SQVTM, ANQGSEA. The CDR3 totals 14 residues. V was shortened by 2 bases and J by 1 base, with 11 bases between the two germline ends. CDR3 DNA: TGCAGCGTTGAATTGAAGGTAGGGAACACTGAAGCTTTCTTT. Its protein is CSVELKVGNTEAFF.

This clonotype was picked up many times. The CDR3 region is CASNLETKYTDTQYF. The CDR3 DNA reads TGTGCCAGCAACCTGGAAACTAAATACACAGATACGCAGTATTTT. The gene calls are TRBV12-3 or TRBV12-4 and TRBJ2-3; D unresolved. The CDR3 spans 15 residues. The V end was cut by 7 bases, the J end by 2 bases, with 16 bases between.

This clonotype was seen repeatedly, ten times or more. This chain uses TRBV12-3 or TRBV12-4 with TRBJ2-4; 10 nucleotides match TRBD1. The CDR3 has 14 residues. With V trimmed by 3 bases and J by 7 bases, 3 bases remained unmatched. DNA of the CDR3: TGTGCCAGCAGTTTGGACAGGGGGGGGAACATTCAGTACTTC. This encodes CASSLDRGGNIQYF.

The chain has TRBV7-8 and TRBJ2-7; D remains unclear. V was shortened by 0 bases and J by 12 bases, with 15 bases between the two germline ends. The CDR3 has 13 residues. Per germline, CDR1 SGHVS and CDR2 FQNEAQ. The CDR3 nucleotides are TGTGCCAGCAGCTTAGCCCAGGCAACAAAATGGTACTTC. It codes for CASSLAQATKWYF.